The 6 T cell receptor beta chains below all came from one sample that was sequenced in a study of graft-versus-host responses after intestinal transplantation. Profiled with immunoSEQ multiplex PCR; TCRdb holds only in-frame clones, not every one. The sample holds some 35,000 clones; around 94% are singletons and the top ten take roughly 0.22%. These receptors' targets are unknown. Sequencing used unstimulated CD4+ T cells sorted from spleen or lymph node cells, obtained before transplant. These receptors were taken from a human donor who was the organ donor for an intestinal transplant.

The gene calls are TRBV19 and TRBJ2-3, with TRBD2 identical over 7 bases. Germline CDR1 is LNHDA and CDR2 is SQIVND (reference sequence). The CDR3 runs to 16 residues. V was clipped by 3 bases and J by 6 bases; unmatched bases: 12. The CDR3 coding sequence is TGTGCCAGTAGTATCTCGGATCAGGGAGGGTTGGATACGCAGTATTTT. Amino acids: CASSISDQGGLDTQYF.

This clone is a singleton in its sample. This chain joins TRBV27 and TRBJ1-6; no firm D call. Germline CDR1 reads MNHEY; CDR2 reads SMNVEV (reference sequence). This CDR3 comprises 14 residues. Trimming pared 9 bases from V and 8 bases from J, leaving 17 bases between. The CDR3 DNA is TGTGCCAGTGCTACCCGCGGGGTTTATTCACCCCTCCACTTT. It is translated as CASATRGVYSPLHF.

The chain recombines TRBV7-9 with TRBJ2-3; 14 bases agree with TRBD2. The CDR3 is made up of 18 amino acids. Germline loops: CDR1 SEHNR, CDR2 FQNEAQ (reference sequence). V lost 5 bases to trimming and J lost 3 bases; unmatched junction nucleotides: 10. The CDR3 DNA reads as TGTGCCAGCAGCAAGACTAGCGGGGGGGCACTCTGGACAGATACGCAGTATTTT. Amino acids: CASSKTSGGALWTDTQYF.

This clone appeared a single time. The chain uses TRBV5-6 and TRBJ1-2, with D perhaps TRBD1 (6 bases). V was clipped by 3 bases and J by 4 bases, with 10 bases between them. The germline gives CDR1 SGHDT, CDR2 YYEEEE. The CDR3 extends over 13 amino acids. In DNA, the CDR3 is TGTGCCAGCAGCTCGGGACACATCTATGGCTACACCTTC. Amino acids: CASSSGHIYGYTF.

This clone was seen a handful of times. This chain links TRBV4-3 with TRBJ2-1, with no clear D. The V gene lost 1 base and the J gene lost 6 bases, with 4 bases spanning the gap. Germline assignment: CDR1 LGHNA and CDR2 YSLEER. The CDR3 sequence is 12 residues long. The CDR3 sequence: CASSQVANEQFF. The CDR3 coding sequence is TGCGCCAGCAGCCAAGTTGCCAATGAGCAGTTCTTC.

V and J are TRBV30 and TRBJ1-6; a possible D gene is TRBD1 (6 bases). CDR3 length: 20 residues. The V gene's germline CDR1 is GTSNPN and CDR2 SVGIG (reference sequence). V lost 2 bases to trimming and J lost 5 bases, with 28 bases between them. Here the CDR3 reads CAWSQGQAVTGATNNSPLHF. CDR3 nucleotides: TGTGCCTGGAGTCAGGGGCAGGCGGTTACGGGTGCCACTAATAATTCACCCCTCCACTTT.